This TCR beta chain is drawn from a study of TIL therapy for anti-PD-1-resistant metastatic lung cancer. Whole-study results and caveats: Compared with baseline intratumoral T cells, expanded TIL cultures were more clonal and less diverse (roughly 6.5% vs 31%).

V lost 2 bases to trimming and J lost 5 bases, with 7 bases between them. The CDR3 is 13 residues long. Germline V gene lookup returns CDR1 KGHSH and CDR2 LQKENI. Noted time point: pre-treatment sample, taken before nivolumab and TIL therapy. Pleural nodules or supraclavicular lymph nodes made up most of the excised metastases sampled. The libraries were made with immunoSEQ v3. TCRdb's table, derived via immunoSEQ multiplex PCR, lists solely in-frame clones and lacks some. This repertoire shows around 100,000 clones, about two thirds found once; its top ten account for 10% to 11%. For this clone: Its antigen remains unknown.

The sample here was tumor tissue, taken at baseline. The TCR was taken from a person between 30 and 80 years old with non-small cell lung cancer. The chain links TRBV18 to TRBJ2-4; D unresolved. CDR3 loop: CASSPTRENIQYF. The CDR3 DNA sequence: TGTGCCAGCTCACCAACCAGAGAAAACATTCAGTACTTC.